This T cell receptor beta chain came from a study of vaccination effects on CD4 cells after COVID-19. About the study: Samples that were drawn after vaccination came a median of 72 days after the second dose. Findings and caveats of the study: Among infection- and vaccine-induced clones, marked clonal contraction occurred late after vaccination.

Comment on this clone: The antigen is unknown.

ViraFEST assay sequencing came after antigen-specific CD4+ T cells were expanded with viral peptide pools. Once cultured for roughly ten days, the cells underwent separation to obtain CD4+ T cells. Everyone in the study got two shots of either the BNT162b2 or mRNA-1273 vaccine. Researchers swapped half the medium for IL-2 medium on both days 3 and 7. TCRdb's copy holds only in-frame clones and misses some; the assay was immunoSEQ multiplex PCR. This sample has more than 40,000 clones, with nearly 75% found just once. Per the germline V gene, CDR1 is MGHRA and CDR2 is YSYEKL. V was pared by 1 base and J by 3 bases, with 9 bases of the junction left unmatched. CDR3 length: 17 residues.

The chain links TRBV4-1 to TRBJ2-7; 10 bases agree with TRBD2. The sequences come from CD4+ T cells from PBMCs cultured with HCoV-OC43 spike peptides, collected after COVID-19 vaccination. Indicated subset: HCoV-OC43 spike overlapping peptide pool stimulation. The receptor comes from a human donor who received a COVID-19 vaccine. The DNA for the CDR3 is TGCGCCAGCAGCCAAGGGCTAGCGGGAGTTCTCGACTACGAGCAGTACTTC. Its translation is CASSQGLAGVLDYEQYF.